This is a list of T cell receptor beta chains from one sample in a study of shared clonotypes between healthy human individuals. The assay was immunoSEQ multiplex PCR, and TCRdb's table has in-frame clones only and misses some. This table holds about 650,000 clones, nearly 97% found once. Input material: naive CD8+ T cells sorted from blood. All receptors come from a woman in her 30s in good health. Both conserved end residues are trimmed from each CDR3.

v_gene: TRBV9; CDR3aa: ASSSPSYEQY
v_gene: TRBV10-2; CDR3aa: ASSLQGAYNEQF
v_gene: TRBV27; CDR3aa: ASRHSGDRETQY
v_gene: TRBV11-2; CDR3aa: ASSLVGNTEAF
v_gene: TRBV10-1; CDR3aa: ASRRGVEEGNEQF
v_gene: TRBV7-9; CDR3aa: ASSLGGLAGFGLGELF
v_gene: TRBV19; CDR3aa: ASIGTSEEKLF
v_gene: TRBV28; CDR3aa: ASSLVGDTNTEAF
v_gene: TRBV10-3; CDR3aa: AISGKKKQASYNEQF
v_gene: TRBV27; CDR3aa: ASSLRGQITEAF
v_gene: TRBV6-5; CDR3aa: ASSGTSGRWDTQY
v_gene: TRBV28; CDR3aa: ASSPSVEQY
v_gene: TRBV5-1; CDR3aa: ASIKYRGRNTEAF
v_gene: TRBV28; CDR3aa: AVSGRVYTGELF